The 17 T cell receptor beta chains below come from one sample, sequenced in a study of cytomegalovirus exposure and HLA in healthy donors. Primers included in the PCR were 60 Vbeta and 13 Jbeta primers. Profiled with immunoSEQ multiplex PCR; TCRdb holds only in-frame clones, not every one. This table has about 120,000 clones, 50% to 65% appearing once. Input material: PBMCs. The origin of the receptors is a woman aged 40 to 50 in good health and CMV-seropositive.

The V call is TRBV29-1, the J call TRBJ1-1; possibly TRBD1 for D (6 bases). The CDR3 is 14 residues long. In germline, CDR1 is SQVTM, CDR2 ANQGSEA. With 6 bases removed from V and 0 bases from J, the gap between germline ends came to 14 bases. CDR3 sequence reads: CSVGYQGMNTEAFF. CDR3 sequence (DNA): TGCAGCGTCGGATATCAGGGGATGAACACTGAAGCTTTCTTT.

There are a few counts of this clone. This sequence joins TRBV29-1 and TRBJ2-1, with TRBD1 as a possible D gene (5 bases). Germline CDR1 reads SQVTM; CDR2 reads ANQGSEA. V was trimmed by 4 bases and J by 5 bases, leaving 21 bases between them. The CDR3 length is 16 residues. CDR3 sequence reads: CSVVPAGSLVDNEQFF. The CDR3 region has the DNA TGCAGCGTTGTCCCGGCAGGGTCATTGGTCGACAATGAGCAGTTCTTC.

V and J are TRBV2 and TRBJ1-4, with 8 bases lining up with TRBD1. With 5 bases clipped from V and 3 bases from J, the junction kept 8 bases outside the gene matches. This CDR3 comprises 16 residues. Germline values: CDR1 SNHLY, CDR2 FYNNEI. The CDR3 region has the DNA TGTGCCAGCAGTCCTGACAGGGGCGCGTCTAATGAAAAACTGTTTTTT. This encodes CASSPDRGASNEKLFF. The full variable domain, rest sourced from reference TRBV2 and TRBJ1-4, is EPEVTQTPSHQVTQMGQEVILRCVPISNHLYFYWYRQILGQKVEFLVSFYNNEISEKSEIFDDQFSVERPDGSNFTLKIRSTKLEDSAMYFCASSPDRGASNEKLFFGSGTQLSVL.

This clone is a singleton in its sample. The rearrangement links TRBV28 to TRBJ2-7, with 12 bases identical to TRBD2. Germline V lookup: CDR1 MDHEN, CDR2 SYDVKM. The CDR3 consists of 15 residues. J lost 2 bases, V lost 5 bases, and 4 bases had no gene match. The CDR3 here is CASSRGLAGPYEQYF. For the CDR3, the DNA is TGTGCCAGCAGTCGTGGACTAGCGGGACCCTACGAGCAGTACTTC.

This sequence joins TRBV4-3 and TRBJ2-7; TRBD1 might be the D (8 bases). Trimming removed 3 bases at V and 4 bases at J, with 19 bases between. The CDR3 sequence is 16 residues long. CDR1 and CDR2 (germline): LGHNA, YSLEER. The DNA of the CDR3 is TGCGCCAGCAGCCATGACACAGGGGGGGCATCGTACGAGCAGTACTTC. It translates to CASSHDTGGASYEQYF.

This clone was picked up a small number of times. The rearrangement joins TRBV25-1 to TRBJ2-1; 12 bases are shared with TRBD2. Trimming cost V 6 bases and J 4 bases; bases outside gene matches: 4. CDR1 MGHDK and CDR2 SYGVNS come from the germline V gene. The CDR3 consists of 15 residues. The DNA of the CDR3 is TGTGCCAGCAGACCCCTAGCGGGAGGGTACAATGAGCAGTTCTTC. It codes for CASRPLAGGYNEQFF.

The chain combines TRBV7-2 with TRBJ2-1; 8 bases align to TRBD2. Unmatched junction bases numbered 7, after V lost 6 bases and J lost 6 bases. Germline V CDR1 and CDR2: SGHTA, FQGNSA. The CDR3 is 14 residues long. The CDR3: CASRLPREGNEQFF. In DNA, the CDR3 is TGTGCCAGCAGGCTCCCCCGGGAGGGCAATGAGCAGTTCTTC.

This clone was detected only a few times. The chain joins TRBV6-5 to TRBJ2-7; the match to TRBD1 covers 9 bases. Germline V lookup: CDR1 MNHEY, CDR2 SVGAGI. The V and J ends lost 5 bases and 6 bases, in that order; junction bases with no gene match: 8. CDR3 length: 14 residues. CDR3 region: CASSKWDREGEQYF. The CDR3 DNA sequence: TGTGCCAGCAGTAAGTGGGACAGGGAGGGCGAGCAGTACTTC.

On this clone: One end of the junction is discordant with germline, which a read error may explain. The genes are TRBV7-7 and TRBJ1-6, with 8 bases identical to TRBD1. This CDR3 region has 14 residues. CDR1 and CDR2 (germline): SSHAT, FNYEAQ (reference sequence). CDR3 in amino acids: CASSFDRGNSPLHF. CDR3 coding DNA: TGTGCTAGCAGCTTTGACAGGGGAAATTCACCCCTCCACTTT. Full variable domain (rest looked up from reference TRBV7-7 and TRBJ1-6): GAGVSQSPRYKVTKRGQDVTLRCDPISSHATLYWYQQALGQGPEFLTYFNYEAQPDKSGLPSDRFSAERPEGSISTLTIQRTEQRDSAMYRCASSFDRGNSPLHFGNGTRLTVT.

In its sample, this clone was seen a few times. The V and J genes are TRBV7-3 and TRBJ2-2; D unresolved. CDR3 length: 15 residues. The V end lost 1 base, the J end lost 4 bases, and 10 bases lay between the germline ends. Per the germline V gene, CDR1 is SGHTA and CDR2 is FQGTGA. CDR3 in DNA: TGTGCCAGCAGCTTAAGATCGACACCCACCGGGGAGCTGTTTTTT. It encodes CASSLRSTPTGELFF.

This sequence joins TRBV19 and TRBJ2-3; tentatively, D is TRBD1 (6 bases). Trimming took 2 bases from V and 0 from J, leaving 18 bases between them. The CDR3 contains 18 residues. Germline values: CDR1 LNHDA, CDR2 SQIVND (reference sequence). The CDR3 spells CASSISSVTGHSTDTQYF. The CDR3 nucleotides read TGTGCCAGTAGTATAAGTTCGGTGACAGGCCATAGCACAGATACGCAGTATTTT.

V usage is TRBV27 and J usage is TRBJ2-1; 8 bases agree with TRBD1. This CDR3 has 16 amino acids. The germline V gene has CDR1 MNHEY and CDR2 SMNVEV (reference sequence). V lost 3 bases and J lost 2; bases outside the gene matches: 6. CDR3 region: CASSLLTGAPYNEQFF. The CDR3 DNA reads TGTGCCAGCAGTTTGCTGACAGGGGCTCCCTACAATGAGCAGTTCTTC.

A note on this clone: Within the sample, other DNA sequences also encode this same CDR3. The V gene is TRBV5-1, the J gene TRBJ1-1; possible D gene TRBD1, 5 bases. Germline loops: CDR1 SGHRS, CDR2 YFSETQ. Between the trimmed V and J ends, which lost 0 bases and 0 bases, there was a span of 12 bases. This CDR3 spans 16 amino acids. The CDR3, as DNA: TGCGCCAGCAGCTTGGGACAGACGGCCTTGAACACTGAAGCTTTCTTT. Its translation is CASSLGQTALNTEAFF.

This clone was seen a handful of times. The genes are TRBV29-1 and TRBJ2-1; TRBD2 aligns across 11 bases. The CDR3 extends over 14 amino acids. Germline V lookup: CDR1 SQVTM, CDR2 ANQGSEA. J was trimmed by 4 bases and V by 7 bases; bases with no gene match: 6. This CDR3 reads CSAPSGRRYNEQFF. The CDR3 region has the DNA TGCAGCGCCCCTAGCGGGAGGAGGTACAATGAGCAGTTCTTC.

The chain uses TRBV4-1 and TRBJ2-1; D is perhaps TRBD2 (5 bases). Germline V CDR1 and CDR2: MGHRA, YSYEKL. The V gene lost 0 bases and the J gene lost 10 bases, with 19 bases spanning the gap. This CDR3 contains 16 residues. The CDR3 spells CASSQDEASPSLEQFF. CDR3 sequence (DNA): TGCGCCAGCAGCCAAGATGAGGCTAGCCCCTCGCTCGAGCAGTTCTTC.

The chain recombines TRBV25-1 with TRBJ2-4, with 7 bases identical to TRBD2. CDR3 size: 14 residues. The junction had 4 bases not matched to a gene; V was cut back by 6 bases and J by 2 bases. Germline V gene data show CDR1 as MGHDK and CDR2 as SYGVNS. The chain's CDR3 is CASSAGVTKNIQYF. CDR3 in DNA: TGTGCCAGCAGCGCGGGGGTAACCAAAAACATTCAGTACTTC.

The chain employs TRBV4-3 and TRBJ1-4, with D maybe TRBD1 (5 bases). Germline loops: CDR1 LGHNA, CDR2 YSLEER. Trimming removed 1 base from V and 3 bases from J, with 12 bases in between. The CDR3 loop spans 16 amino acids. In nucleotides, the CDR3 is TGCGCCAGCAGCCAAGTCTGGGGGGTTTCTAATGAAAAACTGTTTTTT. Protein: CASSQVWGVSNEKLFF.